This T cell receptor (beta chain) was retrieved from a study of T cells in Graves' hyperthyroidism and ophthalmopathy. In the study overall: Peripheral blood sampling occurred at initial diagnosis, before any treatment.

With 4 bases clipped from V and 4 bases from J, the junction kept 5 bases outside the gene matches. The CDR3 runs to 13 residues. Germline assignment: CDR1 DFQATT and CDR2 SNEGSKA (reference sequence). Graves' hyperthyroidism was deemed stable given no ophthalmopathy progression within 18 months. Exclusion followed for patients with uncontrolled infection, other autoimmune disease, pregnancy or lactation. Amplification of TCR beta CDR3 regions was performed using RNA transcripts as template. TCR CDR3 regions were first amplified by RT-PCR with HTBI primers. MiXCR, run by TCRdb on the multiplex PCR reads, gives a single entry per CDR3 protein. This sample yields roughly 800,000 distinct CDR3 sequences, of which roughly 37% are seen a single time; 8.9% belongs to the top ten. This clonotype was seen repeatedly, ten times or more.

Sequencing was carried out using blood. This receptor was obtained from a man aged 18 to 30 with Graves' hyperthyroidism. V usage is TRBV20-1 and J usage is TRBJ1-2; 8 bases fit TRBD1. The CDR3 region has the DNA TGCAGTGCTATCGGGACAGGCGCCTATGGCTACACCTTC. It specifies CSAIGTGAYGYTF.